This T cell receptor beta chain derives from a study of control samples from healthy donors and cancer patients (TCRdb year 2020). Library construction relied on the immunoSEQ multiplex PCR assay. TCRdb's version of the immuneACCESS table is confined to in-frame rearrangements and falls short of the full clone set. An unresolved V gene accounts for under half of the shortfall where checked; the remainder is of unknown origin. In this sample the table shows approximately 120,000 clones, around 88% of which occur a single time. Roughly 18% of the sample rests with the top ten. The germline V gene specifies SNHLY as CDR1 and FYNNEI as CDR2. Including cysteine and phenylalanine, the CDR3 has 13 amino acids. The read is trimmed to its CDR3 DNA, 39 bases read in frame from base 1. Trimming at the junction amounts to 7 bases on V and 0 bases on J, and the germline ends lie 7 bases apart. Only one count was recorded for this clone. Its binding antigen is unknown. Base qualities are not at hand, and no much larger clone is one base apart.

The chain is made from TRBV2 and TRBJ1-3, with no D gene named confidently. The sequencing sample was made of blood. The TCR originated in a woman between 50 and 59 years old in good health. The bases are TGTGCCAGCATGGGGTACTCTGGAAACACCATATATTTT. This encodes CASMGYSGNTIYF.